This TCR beta chain was sequenced for a study of neurological immune-mediated disorders. The T cells used for sorted libraries numbered some 1 million, either CD4+ or CD8+. This clonotype was found many times. Its specificity is unknown. Overall study findings and caveats: Expansion of TCR clones was greatest in HTLV-1-associated myelopathy and smallest in multiple sclerosis, where it fell below that of healthy controls. The expanded clones of different subjects shared no CDR3 amino acid sequences (suggesting private repertoires in all groups).

V dropped 5 bases and J dropped 3; count of bases not matched to a gene: 2. The CDR3 loop spans 14 amino acids. Germline V gene sequence: CDR1 LNHDA, CDR2 SQIVND (reference sequence). Using its own MiXCR run on the 5' RACE reads, TCRdb lists one record per CDR3 protein. Found here are 55,000 or so distinct CDR3 sequences, 3% to 4% of them singletons; the top ten hold roughly 1.9%. The chain couples TRBV19 to TRBJ1-1; TRBD1 matches 11 bases. Sample: CD4+ T cells from blood. The receptor comes from a woman aged 40 to 50 with multiple sclerosis. In DNA, the CDR3 is TGTGCCAGTAGTTGGGACAGGGGGGACACTGAAGCTTTCTTT. Residues: CASSWDRGDTEAFF.